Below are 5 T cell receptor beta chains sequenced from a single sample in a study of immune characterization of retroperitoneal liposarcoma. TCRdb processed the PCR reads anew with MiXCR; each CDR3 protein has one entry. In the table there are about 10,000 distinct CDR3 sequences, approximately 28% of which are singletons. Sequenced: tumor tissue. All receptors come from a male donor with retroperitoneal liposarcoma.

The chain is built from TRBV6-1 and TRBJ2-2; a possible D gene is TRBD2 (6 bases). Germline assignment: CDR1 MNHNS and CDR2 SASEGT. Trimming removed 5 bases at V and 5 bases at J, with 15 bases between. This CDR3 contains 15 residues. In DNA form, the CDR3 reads TGTGCCAGCAGTAAAAGGACTACAGAGACCGGGGAGCTGTTTTTT. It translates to CASSKRTTETGELFF.

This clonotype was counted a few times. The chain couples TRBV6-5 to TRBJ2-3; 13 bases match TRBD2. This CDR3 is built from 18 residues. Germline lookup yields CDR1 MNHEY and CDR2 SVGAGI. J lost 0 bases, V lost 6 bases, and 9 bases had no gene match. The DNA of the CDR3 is TGTGCCAGCAGACCTGGACTAGCGGGGGCCCTTAGCACAGATACGCAGTATTTT. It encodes CASRPGLAGALSTDTQYF.

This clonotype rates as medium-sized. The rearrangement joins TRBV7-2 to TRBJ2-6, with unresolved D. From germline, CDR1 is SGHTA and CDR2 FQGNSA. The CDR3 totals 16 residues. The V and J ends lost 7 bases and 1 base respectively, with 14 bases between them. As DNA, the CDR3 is TGTGCCAGCATTTCATCACGTCTGTCTGGGGCCAACGTCCTGACTTTC. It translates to CASISSRLSGANVLTF.

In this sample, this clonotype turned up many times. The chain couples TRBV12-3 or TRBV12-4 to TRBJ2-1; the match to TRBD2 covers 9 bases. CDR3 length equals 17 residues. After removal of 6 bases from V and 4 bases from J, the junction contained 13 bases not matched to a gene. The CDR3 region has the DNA TGTGCCAGCAGCCTTAGTGGCTGGACTAGCGTATACAATGAGCAGTTCTTC. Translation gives CASSLSGWTSVYNEQFF.

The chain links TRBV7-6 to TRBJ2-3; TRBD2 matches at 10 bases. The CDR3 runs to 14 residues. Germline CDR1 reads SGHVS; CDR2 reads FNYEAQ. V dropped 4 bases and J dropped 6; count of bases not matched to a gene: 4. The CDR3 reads CASSSAGGLDTQYF. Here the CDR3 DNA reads TGTGCCAGCAGCTCAGCGGGGGGGCTTGATACGCAGTATTTT.